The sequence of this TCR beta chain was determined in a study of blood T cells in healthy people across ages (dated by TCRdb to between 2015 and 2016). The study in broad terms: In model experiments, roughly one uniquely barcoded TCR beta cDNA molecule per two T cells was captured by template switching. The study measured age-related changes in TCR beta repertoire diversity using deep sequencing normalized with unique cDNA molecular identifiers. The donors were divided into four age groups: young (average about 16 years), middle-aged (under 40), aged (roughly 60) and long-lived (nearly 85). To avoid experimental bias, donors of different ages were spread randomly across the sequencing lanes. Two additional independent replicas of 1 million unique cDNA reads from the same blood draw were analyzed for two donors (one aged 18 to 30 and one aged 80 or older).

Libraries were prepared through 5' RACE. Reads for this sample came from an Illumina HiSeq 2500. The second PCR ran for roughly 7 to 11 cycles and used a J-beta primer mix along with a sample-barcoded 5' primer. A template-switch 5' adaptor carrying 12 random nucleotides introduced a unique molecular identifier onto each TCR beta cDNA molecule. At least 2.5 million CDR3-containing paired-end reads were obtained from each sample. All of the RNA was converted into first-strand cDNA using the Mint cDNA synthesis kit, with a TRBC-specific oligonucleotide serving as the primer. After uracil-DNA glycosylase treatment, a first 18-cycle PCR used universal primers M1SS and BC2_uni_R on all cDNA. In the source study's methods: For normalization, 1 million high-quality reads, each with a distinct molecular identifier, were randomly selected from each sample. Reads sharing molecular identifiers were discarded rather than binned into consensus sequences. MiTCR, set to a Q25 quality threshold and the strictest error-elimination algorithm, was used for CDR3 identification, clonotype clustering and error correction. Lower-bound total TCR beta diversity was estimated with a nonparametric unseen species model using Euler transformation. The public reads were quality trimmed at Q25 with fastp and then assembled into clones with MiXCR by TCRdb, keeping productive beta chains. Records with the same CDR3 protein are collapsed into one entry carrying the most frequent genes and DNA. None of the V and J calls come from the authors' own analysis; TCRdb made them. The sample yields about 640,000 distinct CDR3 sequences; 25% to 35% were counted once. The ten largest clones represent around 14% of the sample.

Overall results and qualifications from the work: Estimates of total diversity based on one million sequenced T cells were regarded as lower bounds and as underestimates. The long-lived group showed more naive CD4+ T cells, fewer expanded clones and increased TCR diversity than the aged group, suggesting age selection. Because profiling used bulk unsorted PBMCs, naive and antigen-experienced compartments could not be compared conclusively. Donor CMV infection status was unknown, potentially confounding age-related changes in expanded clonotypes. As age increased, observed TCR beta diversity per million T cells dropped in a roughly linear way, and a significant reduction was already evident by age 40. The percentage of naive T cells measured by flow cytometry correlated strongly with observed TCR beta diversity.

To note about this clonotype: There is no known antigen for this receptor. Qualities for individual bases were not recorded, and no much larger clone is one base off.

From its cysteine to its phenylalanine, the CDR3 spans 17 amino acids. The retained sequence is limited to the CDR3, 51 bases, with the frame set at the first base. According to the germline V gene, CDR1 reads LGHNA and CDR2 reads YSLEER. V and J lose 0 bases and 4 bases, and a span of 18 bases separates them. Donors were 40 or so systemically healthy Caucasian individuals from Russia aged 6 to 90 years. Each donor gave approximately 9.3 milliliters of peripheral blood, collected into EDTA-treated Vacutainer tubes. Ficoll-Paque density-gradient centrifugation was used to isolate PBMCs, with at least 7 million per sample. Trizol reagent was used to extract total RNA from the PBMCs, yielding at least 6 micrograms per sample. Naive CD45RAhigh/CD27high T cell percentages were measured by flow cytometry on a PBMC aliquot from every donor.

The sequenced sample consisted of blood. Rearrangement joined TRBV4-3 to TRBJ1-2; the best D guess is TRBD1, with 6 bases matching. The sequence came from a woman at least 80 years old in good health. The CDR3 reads CASSQDRALGGTYGYTF. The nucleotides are TGCGCCAGCAGCCAAGATCGGGCGTTAGGGGGAACCTATGGCTACACCTTC.